Listed below are T cell receptor beta chains from one sample, sequenced in a study of CD8 T cells in ankylosing spondylitis. TCRdb ran MiXCR on the 5' RACE reads and lists one entry per CDR3 protein. The repertoire has 700,000 to 850,000 distinct CDR3 sequences, around 11% of them found once; the top ten carry roughly 0.51%. What was sequenced was blood, either unsorted or a sorted T cell fraction (not recorded which). The receptors derive from a male donor with ankylosing spondylitis. Both conserved end residues are part of each CDR3. Each record gives: CDR3 length, V gene, J gene, clone size, D gene, CDR3 DNA, CDR3 protein. D genes are given only for firm matches. Clone size appears in some rows only: once, few, many, or a class for an expanded clone.

cdr3_length: 14; v_call: TRBV3-1; j_call: TRBJ2-2; clone_size: few; d_call: .; cdr3_nt: TGTGCCAGCAGCCGAATGGCGAACACCGGGGAGCTGTTTTTT; cdr3_aa: CASSRMANTGELFF
cdr3_length: 14; v_call: TRBV6-2/TRBV6-3; j_call: TRBJ2-3; clone_size: .; d_call: .; cdr3_nt: TGTGCCAGCAGTTACTTGGTAGGCACAGATACGCAGTATTTT; cdr3_aa: CASSYLVGTDTQYF
cdr3_length: 18; v_call: TRBV6-5; j_call: TRBJ1-1; clone_size: .; d_call: TRBD1; cdr3_nt: TGTGCCAGCAGTTACACTGGACAGGGGGCTTCCCTAAACACTGAAGCTTTCTTT; cdr3_aa: CASSYTGQGASLNTEAFF
cdr3_length: 13; v_call: TRBV6-2/TRBV6-3; j_call: TRBJ1-4; clone_size: .; d_call: TRBD1; cdr3_nt: TGTGCCAGCAGACCTACAGGGGTCGAAAAACTGTTTTTT; cdr3_aa: CASRPTGVEKLFF
cdr3_length: 15; v_call: TRBV6-1; j_call: TRBJ1-5; clone_size: .; d_call: TRBD1; cdr3_nt: TGTGCCAGCAGACCGACAGGGTACGGCAATCAGCCCCAGCATTTT; cdr3_aa: CASRPTGYGNQPQHF
cdr3_length: 16; v_call: TRBV18; j_call: TRBJ1-4; clone_size: many; d_call: TRBD1; cdr3_nt: TGTGCCAGCTCGTACAATCCGGGACAGGGTAATGAAAAACTGTTTTTT; cdr3_aa: CASSYNPGQGNEKLFF
cdr3_length: 15; v_call: TRBV28; j_call: TRBJ1-5; clone_size: few; d_call: .; cdr3_nt: TGTGCCAGCAGTTTACTGGGCCGATACAATCAGCCCCAGCATTTT; cdr3_aa: CASSLLGRYNQPQHF
cdr3_length: 13; v_call: TRBV10-3; j_call: TRBJ1-1; clone_size: few; d_call: .; cdr3_nt: TGTGCCATCAGTGGCAGAATGAACACTGAAGCTTTCTTT; cdr3_aa: CAISGRMNTEAFF
cdr3_length: 13; v_call: TRBV20-1; j_call: TRBJ1-1; clone_size: few; d_call: .; cdr3_nt: TGCAGTGCTAGAGATATTGCCACCCTGGGAGCTTTCTTT; cdr3_aa: CSARDIATLGAFF
cdr3_length: 12; v_call: TRBV20-1; j_call: TRBJ1-5; clone_size: .; d_call: .; cdr3_nt: TGCAGTGCTAGATTGGGTTTTCAGCCCCAGCATTTT; cdr3_aa: CSARLGFQPQHF
cdr3_length: 17; v_call: TRBV18; j_call: TRBJ2-1; clone_size: few; d_call: .; cdr3_nt: TGTGCCAGCTCACCAATTTCGGGCGTGAGCTCCTACAATGAGCAGTTCTTC; cdr3_aa: CASSPISGVSSYNEQFF
cdr3_length: 14; v_call: TRBV7-2; j_call: TRBJ1-2; clone_size: few; d_call: .; cdr3_nt: TGTGCCAGCAGCTTAGCGCCAGGGGCTCATGGCTACACCTTC; cdr3_aa: CASSLAPGAHGYTF
cdr3_length: 12; v_call: TRBV2; j_call: TRBJ2-7; clone_size: .; d_call: TRBD2; cdr3_nt: TGTGCCAGCTGTGAACTAGGGAGGGGGCAGTACTTC; cdr3_aa: CASCELGRGQYF
cdr3_length: 16; v_call: TRBV25-1; j_call: TRBJ2-3; clone_size: .; d_call: .; cdr3_nt: TGTGCCAGCCCGACCGACCCAACGAGATACACAGATACGCAGTATTTT; cdr3_aa: CASPTDPTRYTDTQYF
cdr3_length: 15; v_call: TRBV5-6; j_call: TRBJ2-3; clone_size: .; d_call: .; cdr3_nt: TGTGCCAGCACCACGCCGGACGGAAGGAGAGATACGCAGTATTTT; cdr3_aa: CASTTPDGRRDTQYF
cdr3_length: 17; v_call: TRBV12-3/TRBV12-4; j_call: TRBJ2-1; clone_size: few; d_call: TRBD1; cdr3_nt: TGTGCCAGCAGTCCAGGACAGGTTGGGGGCTCCTACAATGAGCAGTTCTTC; cdr3_aa: CASSPGQVGGSYNEQFF
cdr3_length: 11; v_call: TRBV6-6; j_call: TRBJ1-1; clone_size: .; d_call: .; cdr3_nt: TGTGCCAGCAGTACTAAGCGGGGGGCTTTCTTT; cdr3_aa: CASSTKRGAFF
cdr3_length: 15; v_call: TRBV2; j_call: TRBJ1-6; clone_size: .; d_call: .; cdr3_nt: TGTGCCAGCAGTGAAGGGGAGGCCTATAATTCACCCCTCCACTTT; cdr3_aa: CASSEGEAYNSPLHF
cdr3_length: 13; v_call: TRBV12-3/TRBV12-4; j_call: TRBJ2-5; clone_size: .; d_call: .; cdr3_nt: TGTGCCAGCACCTTGACTAATCAAGAGACCCAGTACTTC; cdr3_aa: CASTLTNQETQYF
cdr3_length: 16; v_call: TRBV27; j_call: TRBJ2-1; clone_size: .; d_call: TRBD2; cdr3_nt: TGTGCCAGCAGTCCATATTTTAGCGGGAGTTTCCATGAGCAGTTCTTC; cdr3_aa: CASSPYFSGSFHEQFF
cdr3_length: 13; v_call: TRBV6-6; j_call: TRBJ1-2; clone_size: few; d_call: .; cdr3_nt: TGTGCCAGCAGGAAGACAGTCAACTATGGCTACACCTTC; cdr3_aa: CASRKTVNYGYTF
cdr3_length: 16; v_call: TRBV11-2; j_call: TRBJ2-1; clone_size: .; d_call: TRBD2; cdr3_nt: TGTGCCAGCAGCTTAGAATGGGCTAGCGGAGACAATGAGCAGTTCTTC; cdr3_aa: CASSLEWASGDNEQFF
cdr3_length: 13; v_call: TRBV28; j_call: TRBJ1-2; clone_size: .; d_call: .; cdr3_nt: TGTGCCAGCAGAACCCCTCGCGGTTGGGGCTACACCTTC; cdr3_aa: CASRTPRGWGYTF
cdr3_length: 14; v_call: TRBV11-2; j_call: TRBJ2-7; clone_size: .; d_call: .; cdr3_nt: .; cdr3_aa: CASSLLRASYEQYF
cdr3_length: 13; v_call: TRBV5-1; j_call: TRBJ2-5; clone_size: few; d_call: .; cdr3_nt: TGCGCCAGCAGCGCGGGCCGACAAGAGACCCAGTACTTC; cdr3_aa: CASSAGRQETQYF
cdr3_length: 14; v_call: TRBV5-1; j_call: TRBJ2-3; clone_size: many; d_call: TRBD1; cdr3_nt: TGCGCCAGCAGCTTTACAGGGGTTGCAGATACGCAGTATTTT; cdr3_aa: CASSFTGVADTQYF
cdr3_length: 15; v_call: TRBV28; j_call: TRBJ1-2; clone_size: few; d_call: TRBD1; cdr3_nt: TGTGCCAGCAGTTTCCGGACAGGATTAAGCTATGGCTACACCTTC; cdr3_aa: CASSFRTGLSYGYTF
cdr3_length: 16; v_call: TRBV20-1; j_call: TRBJ2-1; clone_size: many; d_call: .; cdr3_nt: TGCAGTGCTAGAGATAAGGGACCATTATCCTACAATGAGCAGTTCTTC; cdr3_aa: CSARDKGPLSYNEQFF
cdr3_length: 13; v_call: TRBV18; j_call: TRBJ2-7; clone_size: .; d_call: .; cdr3_nt: TGTGCCAGCTCACCACGCAGGGACGGCGAGCAGTACTTC; cdr3_aa: CASSPRRDGEQYF